This T cell receptor (beta chain) was sequenced in a study of blood T cell repertoires in COVID-19. TCRdb's copy holds only in-frame clones and misses some; the assay was immunoSEQ multiplex PCR. The sample yields more than 95,000 clones, roughly 80% seen once. This CDR3 region has 17 residues. Germline CDR1 and CDR2: SGHTA and FQGTGA. V shed 1 base and J 2 bases; nucleotides not matched to a gene: 11. This sequence was found in a man aged 60 to 69 with acute or convalescent COVID-19. The sample comprised peripheral blood. This chain joins TRBV7-3 and TRBJ2-7; 7 bases are shared with TRBD2. The CDR3 DNA reads as TGTGCCAGCAGCTTAAAATCCCCGGGACTACCGACCTACGAGCAGTACTTC. Translating it yields CASSLKSPGLPTYEQYF.